One sample yielded the 14 T cell receptor beta chains listed below, sequenced in a study of identical twins. TCRdb re-called the 5' RACE reads with MiXCR, one entry per CDR3 protein. The sample lists about 730,000 distinct CDR3 sequences, around 21% occurring once. Another study also made use of these data, one on T cells expressing NK-cell markers.

The specimen sequenced was PBMCs. These receptors all come from a young woman in good health.

The CDR3, as DNA: TGTGCCAGCAGCCGCCGGGGGAGGGCTGGGGACGAGCAGTACTTC. It yields the protein CASSRRGRAGDEQYF. The chain carries TRBV3-1 and TRBJ2-7; 7 bases fit TRBD2. This CDR3 has 15 residues. In germline, CDR1 is LGHDT, CDR2 YNNKEL (reference sequence). J lost 5 bases, V lost 4 bases, and 11 bases had no gene match.

The chain employs TRBV7-9 and TRBJ2-7; maybe TRBD1 (5 bases). Deletions cut 5 bases from V and 0 bases from J, with 14 bases between. Germline V gene sequence: CDR1 SEHNR, CDR2 FQNEAQ (reference sequence). This CDR3 region has 15 residues. CDR3 in amino acids: CASSPATQASYEQYF. CDR3 sequence (DNA): TGTGCCAGCAGCCCTGCGACACAGGCCTCCTACGAGCAGTACTTC.

This CDR3 is CASSLVGIYNSPLHF. CDR3 in DNA: TGTGCCAGCAGCTTAGTCGGTATCTATAATTCACCCCTCCACTTT. The rearrangement links TRBV7-9 to TRBJ1-6; D gene unclear. The CDR3 length is 15 residues. The germline V gene encodes CDR1 SEHNR and CDR2 FQNEAQ (reference sequence). V lost 1 base and J 3 bases, leaving 7 bases between the germline ends.

This clonotype occurred a few times. The chain has TRBV3-1 and TRBJ2-2; the D is unclear. V lost 4 bases to trimming and J lost 4 bases, with 10 bases between them. There are 14 residues in the CDR3. The V gene's germline CDR1 is LGHDT and CDR2 YNNKEL (reference sequence). In DNA, the CDR3 is TGTGCCAGCAGCCTTACGCCAGTCACCGGGGAGCTGTTTTTT. Translation gives CASSLTPVTGELFF.

The genes are TRBV12-3 or TRBV12-4 and TRBJ2-7, with D possibly TRBD2 on 5 matching bases. The CDR3 runs 13 residues. Trimming removed 3 bases at V and 4 bases at J, with 10 bases between. The CDR3 protein is CASSFVRGYEQYF. The CDR3 region has the DNA TGTGCCAGCAGTTTCGTACGGGGATACGAGCAGTACTTC.

V is TRBV29-1 and J is TRBJ2-3, with 8 positions matching TRBD2. Germline CDR1 reads SQVTM; CDR2 reads ANQGSEA. With 6 bases clipped from V and 2 bases from J, the junction kept 7 bases outside the gene matches. This CDR3 contains 14 residues. Here the CDR3 reads CSVKAGAPTDTQYF. The CDR3 DNA reads as TGCAGCGTCAAAGCGGGGGCTCCCACAGATACGCAGTATTTT.

J is TRBJ2-2 and V is TRBV24-1, with TRBD1 identical over 9 bases. Germline CDR1 reads KGHDR; CDR2 reads SFDVKD. The CDR3 extends over 16 amino acids. V lost 3 bases to trimming and J lost 1 base; unmatched junction nucleotides: 2. CDR3 DNA sequence: TGTGCCACCAGTGATCCGGGACAGGGGAACACCGGGGAGCTGTTTTTT. This encodes CATSDPGQGNTGELFF.

This clonotype was seen a few times. The genes are TRBV20-1 and TRBJ2-3, with D tentatively TRBD2 (5 bases). The germline gives CDR1 DFQATT, CDR2 SNEGSKA (reference sequence). The CDR3 loop spans 16 amino acids. With 5 bases removed from V and 4 bases from J, the gap between germline ends came to 22 bases. This chain's CDR3 is CSAPLLSVFGADTQYF. In nucleotides, the CDR3 is TGCAGTGCTCCACTCCTTTCAGTGTTCGGGGCAGATACGCAGTATTTT.

This clonotype was counted once. The chain couples TRBV5-1 to TRBJ2-7, with D perhaps being TRBD1 or TRBD2 (7 bases each). This CDR3 spans 14 amino acids. Trimming removed 4 bases from V and 4 bases from J, with 15 bases in between. Germline CDR1 is SGHRS and CDR2 is YFSETQ. The CDR3: CASSIRGGPYEQYF. In nucleotides, the CDR3 is TGCGCCAGCAGCATCAGGGGGGGACCTTACGAGCAGTACTTC.

Ten or more counts support this clonotype. This rearrangement joins TRBV10-1 to TRBJ1-2; unclear D gene. The CDR3 consists of 13 residues. V lost 5 bases, J lost 7 bases, and 14 bases lay in between. Germline CDR1 reads WNHNN; CDR2 reads SYGVQD (reference sequence). The CDR3 region has the DNA TGCGCCAGCAGTCGGTCCGTCAAGGCTGGCTACACCTTC. The encoded protein is CASSRSVKAGYTF.

The J gene is TRBJ2-3, the V gene TRBV9; TRBD2 agrees at 10 bases. This CDR3 spans 17 amino acids. The V gene's germline CDR1 is SGDLS and CDR2 YYNGEE. V shed 0 bases, J shed 1 base, and the junction held 5 bases outside the gene matches. CDR3 amino acids: CASSVESGRVRTDTQYF. CDR3 nucleotide sequence: TGTGCCAGCAGCGTAGAGAGCGGGAGGGTCCGCACAGATACGCAGTATTTT. Combining the CDR3 with reference TRBV9 and TRBJ2-3 gives the whole variable domain DSGVTQTPKHLITATGQRVTLRCSPRSGDLSVYWYQQSLDQGLQFLIQYYNGEERAKGNILERFSAQQFPDLHSELNLSSLELGDSALYFCASSVESGRVRTDTQYFGPGTRLTVL.

The chain combines TRBV20-1 with TRBJ2-3; D may be TRBD1 or TRBD2 (5 bases each). The V end was cut by 6 bases, the J end by 0 bases, with 13 bases between. The CDR3 is 14 amino acids. Germline values: CDR1 DFQATT, CDR2 SNEGSKA (reference sequence). The chain's CDR3 is CSAPGTPSTDTQYF. DNA of the CDR3: TGCAGTGCCCCCGGGACCCCGAGCACAGATACGCAGTATTTT.

The V and J genes are TRBV9 and TRBJ2-2, with TRBD2 as a possible D gene (5 bases). Germline V gives CDR1 SGDLS, CDR2 YYNGEE. The CDR3 consists of 11 residues. With 0 bases removed from V and 13 bases from J, the gap between germline ends came to 7 bases. The CDR3 is CASSVGGLLFF. DNA of the CDR3: TGTGCCAGCAGCGTAGGAGGGCTGCTGTTTTTT.

The chain couples TRBV10-3 to TRBJ1-1; TRBD1 is a possible D gene (6 bases). The V end was cut by 5 bases, the J end by 0 bases, with 10 bases between. The length of the CDR3 is 14 residues. Germline lookup yields CDR1 ENHRY and CDR2 SYGVKD. The CDR3, as DNA: TGTGCCATCAGTCCCGGGGGCATGAACACTGAAGCTTTCTTT. Translating it yields CAISPGGMNTEAFF.